This paragraph covers one TCR beta chain sequence. Its specificity is unknown. Produced via immunoSEQ multiplex PCR; TCRdb's table is partial and in-frame only. The sample records roughly 35,000 clones, 80% to 90% being singletons. These data originate in a study of T cells in localized non-small cell lung cancer. Study-level results: There was an association of higher blood T cell density with longer overall survival. Uninvolved adjacent lung had higher T cell clonality than tumor and all other tissues. Appearing in adjacent lung were a median roughly 60 of the top 100 tumor clones. Heterogeneity remains possible, as sequencing covered one tumor region only.

This CDR3 contains 15 residues. The germline gives CDR1 SGHTA, CDR2 FQGNSA. J gave up 2 bases and V 5 bases, and 8 bases lay outside the gene matches. The source is a woman aged 40-70 years with stage I lung adenocarcinoma. The starting material was peripheral blood, obtained before any cancer treatment. The rearrangement joins TRBV7-2 to TRBJ2-5; 7 positions match TRBD1. For the CDR3, the DNA is TGTGCCAGCAGCCTACGGACAGGTAGACAAGAGACCCAGTACTTC. Its protein product is CASSLRTGRQETQYF. Full variable domain (remainder filled in from reference TRBV7-2 and TRBJ2-5): GAGVSQSPSNKVTEKGKDVELRCDPISGHTALYWYRQSLGQGLEFLIYFQGNSAPDKSGLPSDRFSAERTGGSVSTLTIQRTQQEDSAVYLCASSLRTGRQETQYFGPGTRLLVL.